This TCR beta chain was documented in a study of glioma-infiltrating T cells. Study findings and constraints: Very few CDR3 sequences were shared between tissue and blood. Above-expected tissue-blood divergence occurred in all gliomas, most in low-grade ones.

TCR alpha and beta CDR3 regions were amplified from RNA using iRepertoire nested multiplex PCR. One entry per CDR3 protein results from TCRdb running MiXCR on the multiplex PCR reads. In the table there are fewer than 200,000 distinct CDR3 sequences, approximately 30% of which are singletons. A few counts support this clonotype. The target antigen is unknown. The CDR3 length is 13 residues. V was trimmed by 10 bases and J by 5 bases, leaving 14 bases between them. Sequenced: glioma tissue, nonneoplastic brain tissue, or PBMCs (not recorded which). This TCR was recovered from a human donor with low-grade glioma or glioblastoma, undergoing nonglioma brain surgery, or in good health (not recorded which). J is TRBJ1-4 and V is TRBV12-3 or TRBV12-4, with a weak D call TRBD1 (5 bases). CDR3 protein: CATQSGQNEKLFF. The CDR3, as DNA: TGTGCCACTCAATCGGGGCAAAATGAAAAACTGTTTTTT.